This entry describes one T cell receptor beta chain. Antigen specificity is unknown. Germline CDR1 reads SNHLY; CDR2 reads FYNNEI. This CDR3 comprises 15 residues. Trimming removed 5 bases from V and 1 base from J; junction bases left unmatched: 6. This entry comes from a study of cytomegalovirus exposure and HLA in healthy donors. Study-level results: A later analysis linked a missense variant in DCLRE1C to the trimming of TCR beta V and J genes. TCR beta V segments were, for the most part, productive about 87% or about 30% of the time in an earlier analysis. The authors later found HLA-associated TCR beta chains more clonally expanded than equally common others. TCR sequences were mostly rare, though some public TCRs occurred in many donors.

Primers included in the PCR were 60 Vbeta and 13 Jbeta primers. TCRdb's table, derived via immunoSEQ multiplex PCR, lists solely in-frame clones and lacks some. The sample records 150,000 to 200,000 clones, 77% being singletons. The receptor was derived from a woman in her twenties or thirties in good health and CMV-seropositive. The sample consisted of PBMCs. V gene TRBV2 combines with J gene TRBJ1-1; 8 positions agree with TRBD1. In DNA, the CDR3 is TGTGCCAGCAGTTTCGGGGGACAGGAGAACACTGAAGCTTTCTTT. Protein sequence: CASSFGGQENTEAFF.